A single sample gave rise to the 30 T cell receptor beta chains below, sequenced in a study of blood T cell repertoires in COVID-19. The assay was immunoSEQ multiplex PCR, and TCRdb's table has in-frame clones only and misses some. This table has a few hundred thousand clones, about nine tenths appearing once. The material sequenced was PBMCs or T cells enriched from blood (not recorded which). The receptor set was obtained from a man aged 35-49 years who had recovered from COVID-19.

The CDR3 coding sequence is TGTGCCAGCAGCCCAGGGACAGGGGTCCCCTACGAGCAGTACTTC. The encoded protein is CASSPGTGVPYEQYF. The chain couples TRBV5-5 to TRBJ2-7; TRBD1 matches at 10 bases. V trimming: 4 bases; J trimming: 2 bases; junction bases outside the gene matches: 6. The germline V gene encodes CDR1 SGHKS and CDR2 YYEKEE (reference sequence). There are 15 residues in the CDR3.

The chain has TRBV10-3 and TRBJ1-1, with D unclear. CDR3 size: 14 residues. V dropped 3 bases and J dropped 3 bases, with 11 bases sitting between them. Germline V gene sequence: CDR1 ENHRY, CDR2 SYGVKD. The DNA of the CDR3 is TGTGCCATCAGTGAATGGGGAGAGGACACTGAAGCTTTCTTT. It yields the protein CAISEWGEDTEAFF.

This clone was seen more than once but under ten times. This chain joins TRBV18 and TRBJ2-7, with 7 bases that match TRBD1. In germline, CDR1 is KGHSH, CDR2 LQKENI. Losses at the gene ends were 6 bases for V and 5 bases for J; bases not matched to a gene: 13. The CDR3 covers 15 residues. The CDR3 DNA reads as TGTGCCAGCTCCCCATTAGGTAACAGGGGCAACGAGCAGTACTTC. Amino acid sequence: CASSPLGNRGNEQYF.

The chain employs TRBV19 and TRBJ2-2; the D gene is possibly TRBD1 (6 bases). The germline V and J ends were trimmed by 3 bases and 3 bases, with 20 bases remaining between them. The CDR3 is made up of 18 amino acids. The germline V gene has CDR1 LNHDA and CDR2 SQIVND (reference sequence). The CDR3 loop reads CASSMGIPDRSYTGELFF. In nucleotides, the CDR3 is TGTGCCAGTAGTATGGGTATTCCCGACAGGAGCTACACCGGGGAGCTGTTTTTT.

The CDR3 DNA reads TGTGCCAGCAGCTTTCGGGACTATGGCTACACCTTC. It is translated as CASSFRDYGYTF. The chain recombines TRBV11-1 with TRBJ1-2, with no clear D. This CDR3 has 12 amino acids. The germline gives CDR1 SGHAT, CDR2 FQDESV (reference sequence). Trimming pared 3 bases from V and 3 bases from J, leaving 5 bases between.

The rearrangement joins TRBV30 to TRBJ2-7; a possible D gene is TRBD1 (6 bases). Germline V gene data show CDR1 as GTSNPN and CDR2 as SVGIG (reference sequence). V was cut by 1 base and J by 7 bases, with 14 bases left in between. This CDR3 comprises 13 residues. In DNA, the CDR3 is TGTGCCTGGAGTGGTGACAGGCGAAGGGAGCAGTACTTC. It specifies CAWSGDRRREQYF.

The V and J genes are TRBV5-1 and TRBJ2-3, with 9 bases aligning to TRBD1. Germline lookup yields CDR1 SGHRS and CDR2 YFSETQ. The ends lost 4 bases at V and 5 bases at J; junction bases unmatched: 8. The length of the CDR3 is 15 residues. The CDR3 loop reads CASSGRGQGGDTQYF. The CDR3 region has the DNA TGCGCCAGCAGCGGTAGGGGACAGGGTGGAGATACGCAGTATTTT. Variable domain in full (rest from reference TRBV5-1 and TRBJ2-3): KAGVTQTPRYLIKTRGQQVTLSCSPISGHRSVSWYQQTPGQGLQFLFEYFSETQRNKGNFPGRFSGRQFSNSRSEMNVSTLELGDSALYLCASSGRGQGGDTQYFGPGTRLTVL.

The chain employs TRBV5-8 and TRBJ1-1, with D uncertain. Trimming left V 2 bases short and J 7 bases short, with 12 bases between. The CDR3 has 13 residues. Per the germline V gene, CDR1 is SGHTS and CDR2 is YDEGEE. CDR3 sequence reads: CASSLLRGSEAFF. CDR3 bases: TGTGCCAGCAGCTTATTGAGAGGGAGTGAAGCTTTCTTT.

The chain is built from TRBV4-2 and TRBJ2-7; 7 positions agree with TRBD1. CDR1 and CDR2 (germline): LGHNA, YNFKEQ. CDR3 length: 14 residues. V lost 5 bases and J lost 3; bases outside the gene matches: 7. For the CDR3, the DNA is TGTGCCAGCAGCGCTCGGACAGGAAACTACGAGCAGTACTTC. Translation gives CASSARTGNYEQYF.

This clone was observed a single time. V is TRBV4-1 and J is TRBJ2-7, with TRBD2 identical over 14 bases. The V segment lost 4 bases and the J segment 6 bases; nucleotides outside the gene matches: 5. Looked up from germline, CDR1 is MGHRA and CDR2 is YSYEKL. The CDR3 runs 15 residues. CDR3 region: CASSLRLAGGLEQYF. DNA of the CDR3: TGCGCCAGCAGCCTCCGACTAGCGGGAGGGCTCGAGCAGTACTTC.

The CDR3 sequence: CASSFFLSNEKLFF. The CDR3 DNA reads as TGTGCCAGCAGCTTTTTTCTGTCGAATGAAAAACTGTTTTTT. The chain uses TRBV7-9 and TRBJ1-4; D uncertain. The CDR3 runs 14 residues. V was clipped by 3 bases and J by 5 bases, with 10 bases between them. CDR1 SEHNR and CDR2 FQNEAQ come from the germline V gene (reference sequence).

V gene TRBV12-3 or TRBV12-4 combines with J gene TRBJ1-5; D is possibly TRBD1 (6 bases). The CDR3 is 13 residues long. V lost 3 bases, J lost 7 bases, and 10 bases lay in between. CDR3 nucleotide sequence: TGTGCCAGCAGTTTTAACAGGGACCAGCCCCAGCATTTT. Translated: CASSFNRDQPQHF.

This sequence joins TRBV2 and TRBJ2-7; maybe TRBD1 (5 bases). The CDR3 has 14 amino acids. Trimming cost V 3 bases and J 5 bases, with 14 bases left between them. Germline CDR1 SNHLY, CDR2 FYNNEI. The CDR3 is CASSDVGAVDEQYF. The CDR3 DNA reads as TGTGCCAGCAGTGATGTAGGGGCTGTCGACGAGCAGTACTTC.

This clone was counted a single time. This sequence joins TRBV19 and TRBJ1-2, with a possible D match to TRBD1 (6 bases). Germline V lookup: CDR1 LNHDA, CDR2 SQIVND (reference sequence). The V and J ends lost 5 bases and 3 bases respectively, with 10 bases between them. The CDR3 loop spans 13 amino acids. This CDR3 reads CASSFGGDYGYTF. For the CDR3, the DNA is TGTGCCAGTAGTTTTGGGGGCGACTATGGCTACACCTTC.

CDR3 nucleotide sequence: TGTGCCAGCAGCGAAAAGGGACAGGGGAATCAGCCCCAGCATTTT. It encodes CASSEKGQGNQPQHF. The chain has TRBV7-9 and TRBJ1-5; 10 nucleotides agree with TRBD1. The CDR3 is made up of 15 amino acids. The germline gives CDR1 SEHNR, CDR2 FQNEAQ (reference sequence). Trimming at V came to 5 bases and at J to 4 bases, leaving 5 bases not matched to a gene.

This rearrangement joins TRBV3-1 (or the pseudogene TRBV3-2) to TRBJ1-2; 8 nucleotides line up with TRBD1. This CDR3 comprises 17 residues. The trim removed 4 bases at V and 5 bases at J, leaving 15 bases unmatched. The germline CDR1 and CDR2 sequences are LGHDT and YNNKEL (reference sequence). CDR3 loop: CASSPFSAGQGEYGYTF. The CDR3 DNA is TGTGCCAGCAGCCCCTTCTCCGCCGGACAGGGCGAATATGGCTACACCTTC.

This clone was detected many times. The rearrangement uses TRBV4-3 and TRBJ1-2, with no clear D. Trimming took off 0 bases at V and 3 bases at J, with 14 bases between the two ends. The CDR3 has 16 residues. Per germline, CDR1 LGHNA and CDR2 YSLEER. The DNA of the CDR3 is TGCGCCAGCAGCCAAGATGTTTCGGGGTATGACTATGGCTACACCTTC. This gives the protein CASSQDVSGYDYGYTF.

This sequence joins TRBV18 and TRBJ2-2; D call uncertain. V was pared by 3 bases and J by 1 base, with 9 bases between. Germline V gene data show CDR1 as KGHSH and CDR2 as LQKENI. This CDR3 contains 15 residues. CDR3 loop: CASSPTLLNTGELFF. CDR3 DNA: TGTGCCAGCTCACCCACGCTATTGAACACCGGGGAGCTGTTTTTT.

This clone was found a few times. The CDR3 DNA sequence: TGTGCCAGCAGCCCTAGCGGGAGGGCCGATAACGAGCAGTACTTC. Protein: CASSPSGRADNEQYF. This rearrangement joins TRBV5-4 to TRBJ2-7, with 12 bases that match TRBD2. Germline loops: CDR1 SGHNT, CDR2 YYREEE (reference sequence). The CDR3 sequence is 15 residues long. Unmatched junction bases numbered 7, after V lost 4 bases and J lost 5 bases.

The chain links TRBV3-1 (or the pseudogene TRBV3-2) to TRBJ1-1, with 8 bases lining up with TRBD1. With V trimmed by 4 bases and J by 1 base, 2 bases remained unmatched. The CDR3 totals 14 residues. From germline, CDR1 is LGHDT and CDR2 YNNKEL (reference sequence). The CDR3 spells CASSLQGGNTEAFF. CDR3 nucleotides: TGTGCCAGCAGCCTACAGGGGGGGAACACTGAAGCTTTCTTT.

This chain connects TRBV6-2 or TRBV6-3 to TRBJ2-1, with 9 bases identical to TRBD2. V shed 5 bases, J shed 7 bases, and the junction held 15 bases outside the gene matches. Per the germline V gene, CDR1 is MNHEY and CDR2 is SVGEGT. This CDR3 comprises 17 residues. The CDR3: CASSHPANTGLANEQFF. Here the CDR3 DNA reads TGTGCCAGCAGTCACCCCGCCAACACCGGACTAGCGAATGAGCAGTTCTTC.

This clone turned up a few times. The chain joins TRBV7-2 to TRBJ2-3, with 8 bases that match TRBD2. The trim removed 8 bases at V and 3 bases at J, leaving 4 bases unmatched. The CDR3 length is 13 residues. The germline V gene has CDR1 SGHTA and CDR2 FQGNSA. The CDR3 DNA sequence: TGTGCCAGCGGGCAGCGGGGGACAGATACGCAGTATTTT. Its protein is CASGQRGTDTQYF. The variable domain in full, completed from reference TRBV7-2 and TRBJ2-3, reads GAGVSQSPSNKVTEKGKDVELRCDPISGHTALYWYRQSLGQGLEFLIYFQGNSAPDKSGLPSDRFSAERTGGSVSTLTIQRTQQEDSAVYLCASGQRGTDTQYFGPGTRLTVL.

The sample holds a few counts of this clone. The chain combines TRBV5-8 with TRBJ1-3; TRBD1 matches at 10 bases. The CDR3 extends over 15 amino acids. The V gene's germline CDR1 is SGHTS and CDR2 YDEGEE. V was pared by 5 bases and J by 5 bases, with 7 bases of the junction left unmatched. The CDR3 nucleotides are TGTGCCAGCAGTCCCGGGACAGGGGTTCGAAACACCATATATTTT. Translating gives CASSPGTGVRNTIYF.

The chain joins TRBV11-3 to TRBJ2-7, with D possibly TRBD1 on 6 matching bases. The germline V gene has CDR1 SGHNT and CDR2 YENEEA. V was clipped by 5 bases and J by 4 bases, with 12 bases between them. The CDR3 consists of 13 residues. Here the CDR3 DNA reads TGTGCCAGCAGCCGACAGGAAGATTACGAGCAGTACTTC. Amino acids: CASSRQEDYEQYF.

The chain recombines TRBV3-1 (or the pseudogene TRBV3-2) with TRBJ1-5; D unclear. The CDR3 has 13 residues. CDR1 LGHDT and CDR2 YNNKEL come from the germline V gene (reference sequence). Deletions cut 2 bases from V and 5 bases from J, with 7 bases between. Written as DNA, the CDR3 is TGTGCCAGCAGCCAATCCCTTGATCAGCCCCAGCATTTT. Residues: CASSQSLDQPQHF.

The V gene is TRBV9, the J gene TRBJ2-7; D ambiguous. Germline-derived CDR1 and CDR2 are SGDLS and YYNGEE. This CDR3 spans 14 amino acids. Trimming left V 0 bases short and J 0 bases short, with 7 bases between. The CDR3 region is CASSVAESSYEQYF. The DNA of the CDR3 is TGTGCCAGCAGCGTAGCGGAGAGCTCCTACGAGCAGTACTTC.

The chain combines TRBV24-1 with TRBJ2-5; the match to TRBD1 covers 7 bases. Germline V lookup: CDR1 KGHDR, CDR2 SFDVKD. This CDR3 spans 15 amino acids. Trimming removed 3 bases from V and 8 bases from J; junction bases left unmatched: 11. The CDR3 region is CATSDQDHTGDTQYF. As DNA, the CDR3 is TGTGCCACCAGTGATCAAGACCACACAGGGGACACCCAGTACTTC.

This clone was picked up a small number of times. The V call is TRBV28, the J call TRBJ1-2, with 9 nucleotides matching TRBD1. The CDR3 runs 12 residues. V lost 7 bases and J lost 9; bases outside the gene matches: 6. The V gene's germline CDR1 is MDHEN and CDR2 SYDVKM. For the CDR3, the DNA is TGTGCCAGCATGCCGACAGGGGGGAGCTACACCTTC. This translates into CASMPTGGSYTF.

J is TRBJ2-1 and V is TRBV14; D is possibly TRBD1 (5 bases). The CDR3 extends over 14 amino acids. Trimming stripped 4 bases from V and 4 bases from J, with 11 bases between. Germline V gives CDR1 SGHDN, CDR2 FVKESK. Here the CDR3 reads CASSRLDRYNEQFF. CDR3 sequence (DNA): TGTGCCAGCAGCCGACTTGACAGATACAATGAGCAGTTCTTC.

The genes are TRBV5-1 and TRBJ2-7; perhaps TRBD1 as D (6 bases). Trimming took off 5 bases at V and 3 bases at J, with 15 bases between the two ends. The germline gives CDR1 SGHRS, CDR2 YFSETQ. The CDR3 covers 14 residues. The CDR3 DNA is TGCGCCAGCAGGTCCTTCGACAGGAGCTACGAGCAGTACTTC. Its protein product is CASRSFDRSYEQYF. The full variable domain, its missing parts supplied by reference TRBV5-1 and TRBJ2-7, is KAGVTQTPRYLIKTRGQQVTLSCSPISGHRSVSWYQQTPGQGLQFLFEYFSETQRNKGNFPGRFSGRQFSNSRSEMNVSTLELGDSALYLCASRSFDRSYEQYFGPGTRLTVT.